The TCR beta chain under discussion was sequenced for a study of blood T cells in healthy people across ages. The study, taken as a whole, reports: The long-lived group displayed more naive CD4+ cells, plus higher diversity, than the aged donors did. The fall in TCR beta diversity per million T cells was roughly linear with age.

Every donor gave around 10 milliliters of peripheral blood. This clonotype was seen ten or more times. Its antigen remains unidentified. This CDR3 region has 18 residues. V was trimmed by 1 base and J by 0 bases, leaving 13 bases between them. Through a sample-barcoded 5' primer and a J-beta primer mix, a second PCR was run for 7 to 11 cycles. TCRdb called the 5' RACE reads again in MiXCR, with one record for every CDR3 protein. The data show 950,000 to 1,200,000 distinct CDR3 sequences, around two fifths seen once. Material for sequencing was blood. The sequence derives from a young man in good health. The chain links TRBV12-3 or TRBV12-4 to TRBJ2-6; D gene ambiguous. This CDR3 reads CASSLGVHSVSGANVLTF. In nucleotides, the CDR3 is TGTGCCAGCAGTTTAGGTGTACACTCGGTCTCTGGGGCCAACGTCCTGACTTTC.